A single T cell receptor (beta chain) is shown here with its context. This clone turned up a few times. What this receptor recognizes is not known. No much larger clone is present one base from it, and per-base qualities are unavailable. This record belongs to a study of CD8+ T cells in alopecia areata listed by TCRdb under 2018. General notes on the study: Treated patients were enrolled in an open-label pilot trial of oral tofacitinib, 5 to 10 mg twice daily, for moderate-to-severe alopecia areata. Patients stayed on tofacitinib for 6 to 18 months and then had 6 months of follow-up off drug so that delayed response and recurrence could be assessed. The SALT score, which quantifies the percentage of affected scalp surface area, was used to measure disease severity in treated patients. To study T cell clonal expansion in alopecia areata, the researchers applied high-throughput TCRbeta sequencing to both the C3H/HeJ mouse model and human patients. Human TCRbeta sequencing covered scalp tissue and sorted CD4+ and CD8+ peripheral blood T cells from patchy and totalis/universalis alopecia areata patients and healthy controls. Biopsies were taken from tofacitinib-treated patients at baseline and at 4 and 24 weeks of treatment, and a later scalp biopsy was taken in several of the tofacitinib-treated patients. Scalp clonality was compared across normal scalp (n=4), patchy alopecia areata scalp (n=8), and alopecia totalis/universalis scalp (n=8). RNA was obtained with the PAXgene miRNA kit for fixed scalp, the miRNeasy kit for PBMCs, and the RNeasy kit for mouse skin. TCRbeta CDR3 regions were amplified by immunoSEQ multiplex PCR with 35 Vbeta forward and 13 Jbeta reverse primers. Overall study outcomes, separate from this receptor: Shared TCR sequences between patients were less evident than in mice, which may be partly attributable to HLA diversity in the patient population. Scalp TCR repertoire analysis is complicated because resident alphabeta T cells in normal human skin are also sequenced, whereas mouse skin is dominated by gammadelta T cells. Because the treated cohort was small and had just a single nonresponder, larger studies are needed to establish links between baseline CD8+ expansion and response. Scalp clonality and the number of expanded CD8+ clones among the top 100 scalp clones were significantly decreased by tofacitinib. Many expanded lesional clones persisted in scalp and blood during tofacitinib treatment, which may partly explain relapse after stopping treatment. Lesional scalp, especially in alopecia totalis/universalis, showed higher clonality and more expanded CD8+ clones than normal scalp, suggesting antigenic drive.

Preparation of the library involved the immunoSEQ multiplex PCR assay. RNA was extracted from all samples and reverse transcribed into cDNA, which served as template for TCR sequencing. SuperScript III was used for first-strand cDNA synthesis, primed with a 2:1 mix of oligo-dT and random hexamers. Amplification bias was assessed with a synthetic immune receptor repertoire, and residual bias was removed computationally. Per the authors' processing: Raw reads were preprocessed to remove errors, and CDR3 was defined according to IMGT conventions as the region from the conserved cysteine to phenylalanine. To get clonality, Shannon entropy was normalized by log2 of the number of productive unique TCRs and the result was subtracted from 1. Whether each scalp clone was CD4 or CD8 was inferred by checking scalp TCRbeta sequences against the CD4 and CD8 repertoires from sorted blood. TCRdb provides this immuneACCESS table in a form limited to in-frame rearrangements. Some clones are lacking; in checked studies, under half of them reflect an unresolved V gene, and why the rest are absent is not known. D and trimming were read from the DNA, whereas the V and J calls and clone size are those reported in that table. Here the sample has around 100,000 clones; roughly three fifths occur a single time. The ten largest make up less than 15% of the sample.

Sequences GTSNPN (CDR1) and SVGIG (CDR2) are obtained from the germline V gene (reference sequence). Reading from cysteine to phenylalanine, the CDR3 counts 12 amino acids. The read is trimmed to its CDR3 DNA, 36 bases read in frame from base 1. V drops 0 bases and J drops 4 bases, leaving 3 bases in between. The sample's time point, from its label and the paper: 24 weeks on oral tofacitinib. The label giving this sample's treatment or condition can be read as: oral pan-JAK inhibitor, 5-10 mg twice daily. Lesional scalp punch biopsies and peripheral blood were collected from alopecia areata patients. PBMCs were isolated by density centrifugation and stained for CD3, CD4 and CD8, and CD4+ and CD8+ T cells were sorted on a FACSAria.

The material sequenced was CD8+ T cells sorted from blood, taken at week 24, from a patient treated with tofacitinib. The source of this sequence is a human donor with alopecia areata. Recombination linked TRBV30 to TRBJ2-2; there is no confident call for the D gene. The nucleotide sequence reads TGTGCCTGGAGTGTAACCACCGGGGAGCTGTTTTTT. The encoded protein is CAWSVTTGELFF.